The T cell receptor beta chain described here comes from a study of blood T cell repertoires in COVID-19 (TCRdb year 2020). Regarding the research as a whole: Samples covering the acute and convalescent phases of COVID-19 were provided by collaborators in the United States, Italy and Spain. Where available, HLA class I and class II types were obtained from metadata supplied by the sample provider rather than from assay-based typing. A de-identified subject ID, COVID-19 status, age in years and sex were almost always included in the sample metadata. Subjects who had been exposed to COVID-19, were actively infected with it, or had recovered from it provided the deeply sampled blood TCRbeta repertoires that made up the dataset. The samples were drawn from two sources: the first 160 participants of the ongoing ImmuneRACE study, and fewer than 1,500 subjects contributed by 6 global collaborators. A freely available public database, intended as a resource for researchers studying the immune response to SARS-CoV-2, is where the repertoires were released. The prospective study material was composed of cDNA or gDNA derived from T cells, B-cell-depleted T cells, or PBMCs. Findings and caveats that apply to the study as a whole: How much clinical and demographic metadata was included differed by source and by participant, and the metadata was provided uncurated.

Whole blood was collected in K2EDTA tubes by collaborating institutions according to the institutions' own protocols. Collaborator samples were shipped for TCRbeta analysis as frozen whole blood, isolated PBMCs, or DNA extracted from either sample type. This clone occurred once. Its antigen specificity is not known. The record has no base qualities; no much larger clone is one base away. TCRbeta CDR3 regions were amplified from genomic DNA by means of the immunoSEQ Assay, a bias-controlled multiplex PCR. The original methods were these. Within the assay, amplification of reference gene primers was used to estimate how many nucleated cells each sample contained. To quantify the absolute abundance of each unique TCRbeta CDR3 rearrangement, sequence reads were collapsed and filtered. Productive Simpson clonality was computed per sample as the square root of Simpson's diversity index over productive rearrangements. TCRdb re-hosts the immuneACCESS table, in-frame sequences only. Its copies lack some clones; in the studies checked, an unresolved V gene accounts for under half of them, and the cause for the rest is not known. The DNA was the basis for D and trimming; V, J and clone size are from that table. For this sample there are over 80,000 clones; about 80% appear just once. Of the sample, about a tenth is held by the ten largest clones.

The sequence was collected from a woman between 70 and 85 years old with acute or convalescent COVID-19. The sequenced material came from peripheral blood.

The CDR3 protein: CATKQLAGGYNEQFF. The nucleotides read TGTGCCACCAAACAACTAGCGGGAGGTTACAATGAGCAGTTCTTC. The chain is made from TRBV6-4 and TRBJ2-1; 12 bases in the junction line up with TRBD2. The CDR3 covers 15 residues, taking in both the cysteine and the phenylalanine. Only CDR3 DNA is held: 45 bases, read in frame from base 1. The germline V gene yields MRHNA for CDR1 and SNTAGT for CDR2. Here V drops 10 bases and J drops 4 bases, and the junction holds 8 bases not matched to any gene.